A single sample is the source of the 24 T cell receptor beta chains below, sequenced in a study of T cells after yellow fever vaccination. TCRdb independently ran MiXCR on the 5' RACE reads; one entry per CDR3 protein. In the table there are a few hundred thousand distinct CDR3 sequences, 15% to 20% of which are singletons. Sequencing was performed on PBMCs, taken 15 days after the yellow fever booster vaccination. All receptors come from a man aged 30-40 years who received the YFV17D yellow fever vaccine.

The chain links TRBV5-6 to TRBJ1-6; perhaps TRBD1 as D (6 bases). Germline CDR1 is SGHDT and CDR2 is YYEEEE. Trimming pared 2 bases from V and 7 bases from J, leaving 13 bases between. CDR3 size: 15 residues. The CDR3 reads CASSFRQARNSPLHF. Here the CDR3 DNA reads TGTGCCAGCAGCTTCAGACAGGCGAGAAATTCACCCCTCCACTTT.

CDR3 protein: CASSAQGTSLEQFF. The CDR3, as DNA: TGTGCCAGCAGCGCACAGGGGACTAGCCTTGAGCAGTTCTTC. The chain recombines TRBV3-1 with TRBJ2-1, with 9 positions matching TRBD2. The junction had 8 bases not matched to a gene; V was cut back by 5 bases and J by 9 bases. Germline loops: CDR1 LGHDT, CDR2 YNNKEL (reference sequence). The CDR3 runs 14 residues.

J is TRBJ2-5 and V is TRBV20-1; D unclear. V was shortened by 0 bases and J by 2 bases, with 4 bases between the two germline ends. Germline loops: CDR1 DFQATT, CDR2 SNEGSKA (reference sequence). This CDR3 contains 12 residues. The CDR3 DNA reads TGCAGTGCTAGAGAGGGGCAAGAGACCCAGTACTTC. As protein: CSAREGQETQYF.

This clonotype turned up a few times. The gene calls are TRBV4-2 and TRBJ1-1; 7 bases are shared with TRBD1. Unmatched junction bases numbered 5, after V lost 5 bases and J lost 5 bases. This CDR3 has 13 residues. The V gene's germline CDR1 is LGHNA and CDR2 YNFKEQ. The CDR3 DNA is TGTGCCAGCAGCTCATCACAGGGGACTGAAGCTTTCTTT. Translation gives CASSSSQGTEAFF.

In its sample, this clonotype was seen a few times. The rearrangement joins TRBV29-1 to TRBJ2-5; D perhaps matches TRBD1 (5 bases). The CDR3 is 16 amino acids. Trimming removed 0 bases from V and 2 bases from J, with 16 bases in between. The germline CDR1 and CDR2 sequences are SQVTM and ANQGSEA. CDR3 in amino acids: CSVEDPGLVFQETQYF. DNA for the CDR3: TGCAGCGTTGAAGATCCAGGGCTAGTTTTTCAAGAGACCCAGTACTTC.

The rearrangement links TRBV7-3 to TRBJ2-1; 13 nucleotides line up with TRBD2. The length of the CDR3 is 16 residues. Losses at the gene ends were 5 bases for V and 5 bases for J; bases not matched to a gene: 6. The germline V gene encodes CDR1 SGHTA and CDR2 FQGTGA. CDR3 sequence (DNA): TGTGCCAGCAGCCCGGGGACTAGCGGGATTAACAATGAGCAGTTCTTC. Amino acid sequence: CASSPGTSGINNEQFF. Using reference TRBV7-3 and TRBJ2-1 for the parts outside the CDR3, the full variable domain is GAGVSQTPSNKVTEKGKYVELRCDPISGHTALYWYRQSLGQGPEFLIYFQGTGAADDSGLPNDRFFAVRPEGSVSTLKIQRTERGDSAVYLCASSPGTSGINNEQFFGPGTRLTVL.

The CDR3 reads CASRSQETGVGYTF. As DNA, the CDR3 is TGTGCCAGCCGCTCTCAAGAGACAGGGGTCGGCTACACCTTC. V usage is TRBV7-2 and J usage is TRBJ1-2, with 8 nucleotides matching TRBD1. V shed 8 bases, J shed 8 bases, and the junction held 13 bases outside the gene matches. Germline values: CDR1 SGHTA, CDR2 FQGNSA. The CDR3 sequence is 14 residues long. The entire variable domain, with the rest obtained from reference TRBV7-2 and TRBJ1-2, is as follows: GAGVSQSPSNKVTEKGKDVELRCDPISGHTALYWYRQSLGQGLEFLIYFQGNSAPDKSGLPSDRFSAERTGGSVSTLTIQRTQQEDSAVYLCASRSQETGVGYTFGSGTRLTVV.

The chain is built from TRBV20-1 and TRBJ2-1; D perhaps matches TRBD2 (5 bases). Germline values: CDR1 DFQATT, CDR2 SNEGSKA (reference sequence). CDR3 size: 12 residues. V was trimmed by 2 bases and J by 6 bases, leaving 8 bases between them. DNA of the CDR3: TGCAGTGCTAGACCGGGGATCAATGAGCAGTTCTTC. Its translation is CSARPGINEQFF.

This clonotype was observed a few times. The V and J genes are TRBV7-2 and TRBJ2-4; no clear D gene. Germline V gene sequence: CDR1 SGHTA, CDR2 FQGNSA. V lost 5 bases and J lost 0, with 17 bases in between. This CDR3 spans 17 amino acids. The CDR3: CASSPKLGALAKNIQYF. The DNA of the CDR3 is TGTGCCAGCAGCCCAAAATTGGGTGCTCTAGCCAAAAACATTCAGTACTTC.

This chain connects TRBV5-4 to TRBJ2-6; TRBD2 is a possible D gene (5 bases). Germline CDR1 and CDR2: SGHNT and YYREEE (reference sequence). CDR3 length: 15 amino acids. The V end was cut by 4 bases, the J end by 4 bases, with 12 bases between. The CDR3, as DNA: TGTGCCAGCAGCAAGGGAGCTGTGGGGGCCAACGTCCTGACTTTC. It specifies CASSKGAVGANVLTF. Full variable domain (rest looked up from reference TRBV5-4 and TRBJ2-6): ETGVTQSPTHLIKTRGQQVTLRCSSQSGHNTVSWYQQALGQGPQFIFQYYREEENGRGNFPPRFSGLQFPNYSSELNVNALELDDSALYLCASSKGAVGANVLTFGAGSRLTVL.

This clonotype has only a few counts. The rearrangement uses TRBV12-3 or TRBV12-4 and TRBJ2-7; TRBD1 is a possible D gene (6 bases). The CDR3 runs to 13 residues. Trimming shortened V by 6 bases and J by 4 bases, and 13 bases separated the two germline ends. In DNA form, the CDR3 reads TGTGCCAGCAGGCCGGGACACGGATACGAGCAGTACTTC. Residues: CASRPGHGYEQYF.

This clonotype was counted a few times. V is TRBV12-3 or TRBV12-4 and J is TRBJ1-5; TRBD1 matches 9 bases. The CDR3 is 18 amino acids. V shed 1 base and J 2 bases; nucleotides not matched to a gene: 9. CDR3 protein: CASSLGNTGGRGNQPQHF. In DNA form, the CDR3 reads TGTGCCAGCAGTTTAGGTAATACAGGGGGCAGGGGCAATCAGCCCCAGCATTTT.

In this sample, this clonotype turned up a few times. The J gene is TRBJ1-2, the V gene TRBV28, with a possible D match to TRBD1 (6 bases). Germline V gene lookup returns CDR1 MDHEN and CDR2 SYDVKM. The germline V and J ends were trimmed by 10 bases and 6 bases, with 15 bases remaining between them. The CDR3 runs to 12 residues. CDR3 coding DNA: TGTGCCACCGACAGGAGTGGAAATGGCTACACCTTC. Translating gives CATDRSGNGYTF.

This clonotype was picked up a small number of times. The chain couples TRBV30 to TRBJ2-1; D call uncertain. The germline V gene encodes CDR1 GTSNPN and CDR2 SVGIG (reference sequence). CDR3 length equals 12 residues. V lost 4 bases, J lost 6 bases, and 10 bases lay in between. This chain's CDR3 is CAWTRSFNEQFF. CDR3 in DNA: TGTGCCTGGACCCGTTCTTTCAATGAGCAGTTCTTC.

A few counts support this clonotype. The chain recombines TRBV19 with TRBJ2-3; TRBD1 or TRBD2 may be the D gene (5 bases each). Deletions cut 3 bases from V and 2 bases from J, with 12 bases between. The CDR3 consists of 15 residues. CDR1 and CDR2 (germline): LNHDA, SQIVND (reference sequence). The CDR3 DNA sequence: TGTGCCAGTAGTATTCGGGGCAGACCCACAGATACGCAGTATTTT. It codes for CASSIRGRPTDTQYF.

This clonotype was seen only a few times. The gene calls are TRBV7-8 and TRBJ2-7; D call uncertain. This CDR3 region has 17 residues. Germline loops: CDR1 SGHVS, CDR2 FQNEAQ. The V gene lost 2 bases and the J gene lost 0 bases, with 17 bases spanning the gap. The CDR3 loop is CASSLQVQSGDSYEQYF. The CDR3 bases are TGTGCCAGCAGCTTACAGGTTCAGTCTGGAGACTCCTACGAGCAGTACTTC.

The gene calls are TRBV6-5 and TRBJ2-2; tentative D call: TRBD2 (5 bases). The CDR3 contains 16 residues. From germline, CDR1 is MNHEY and CDR2 SVGAGI. V gave up 0 bases and J gave up 5 bases, with 13 bases separating them. The CDR3: CASSYSTRGPTGELFF. CDR3 coding DNA: TGTGCCAGCAGTTACTCGACCCGGGGTCCAACCGGGGAGCTGTTTTTT.

This clonotype was counted only a few times. V gene TRBV21-1 combines with J gene TRBJ2-5; the table assigns TRBD2, which was not confirmed against the DNA. TRBV21-1 is marked as a pseudogene. This CDR3 spans 15 amino acids. The CDR3 DNA reads TGTGCCAGCAGCACGGCTAGCGGGAGTCAAGAGACCCAGTACTTC. It yields the protein CASSTASGSQETQYF.

This clonotype was detected many times. This rearrangement joins TRBV20-1 to TRBJ2-4; D unresolved. Between the trimmed V and J ends, which lost 6 bases and 0 bases, there was a span of 15 bases. This CDR3 has 15 residues. Germline lookup yields CDR1 DFQATT and CDR2 SNEGSKA (reference sequence). The CDR3 coding sequence is TGCAGTGCCCATCAGGAGTATTTAGCCAAAAACATTCAGTACTTC. Translated: CSAHQEYLAKNIQYF.

This chain joins TRBV4-3 and TRBJ2-7; 10 bases line up with TRBD2. The CDR3 sequence is 15 residues long. CDR1 and CDR2 (germline): LGHNA, YSLEER. V lost 0 bases to trimming and J lost 7 bases; unmatched junction nucleotides: 6. The CDR3, as DNA: TGCGCCAGCAGCCAAGATCCAGCGGGAGGGTATGAGCAGTACTTC. Protein product: CASSQDPAGGYEQYF.

The gene calls are TRBV2 and TRBJ1-1, with a possible D match to TRBD1 (6 bases). Germline CDR1 is SNHLY and CDR2 is FYNNEI. The CDR3 length is 15 residues. The V end was cut by 4 bases, the J end by 1 base, with 13 bases between. The CDR3 region is CASSVAGHQNTEAFF. In DNA, the CDR3 is TGTGCCAGCAGTGTAGCGGGACATCAGAACACTGAAGCTTTCTTT.

There are a few counts of this clonotype. This sequence joins TRBV5-1 and TRBJ2-5; D is uncertain. CDR1 is SGHRS and CDR2 is YFSETQ in the germline V gene. The germline V and J ends were trimmed by 2 bases and 3 bases, with 8 bases remaining between them. CDR3 length equals 13 residues. The CDR3 nucleotides read TGCGCCAGCAGCTTCCAGTTTGAAGAGACCCAGTACTTC. Translated: CASSFQFEETQYF.

V and J are TRBV20-1 and TRBJ1-2, with 8 nucleotides matching TRBD1. The CDR3 is 14 residues long. Trimming removed 1 base from V and 4 bases from J; junction bases left unmatched: 5. CDR1 and CDR2 from the germline V gene are DFQATT and SNEGSKA (reference sequence). The CDR3 spells CSARGDRLSYGYTF. In DNA form, the CDR3 reads TGCAGTGCTAGAGGGGACAGGCTCTCCTATGGCTACACCTTC.

This clonotype came up many times. The chain links TRBV18 to TRBJ2-5; D is tentatively TRBD1 or TRBD2 (6 bases each). The V gene lost 3 bases and the J gene lost 5 bases, with 10 bases spanning the gap. CDR3 length: 13 amino acids. CDR1 is KGHSH, CDR2 LQKENI, per germline. CDR3 sequence (DNA): TGTGCCAGCTCACCCGGGGGCCTGGAGACCCAGTACTTC. Its protein is CASSPGGLETQYF.